This T cell receptor (beta chain) was obtained from a study of T cells in Graves' hyperthyroidism and ophthalmopathy. Germline V lookup: CDR1 SGHDT, CDR2 YYEEEE. The CDR3 totals 14 residues. The ends were cut back, 0 bases at V and 4 bases at J, with 8 bases in the middle. This clonotype appeared a few times. Its antigen is undetermined. Notes on the study in general: Most expanded thyroid clonotypes above 0.001 also appeared in blood.

TCR beta CDR3 regions were amplified from RNA. TCR CDR3 regions were first amplified by RT-PCR with HTBI primers. TCRdb itself ran the multiplex PCR reads through MiXCR, one entry per CDR3 protein. The data contain about 350,000 distinct CDR3 sequences, approximately 18% of them singletons. This chain uses TRBV5-6 with TRBJ1-3; D gene uncertain. Sequenced: blood. The sequence was collected from a woman between 25 and 40 years old with Graves' hyperthyroidism that later progressed to Graves' ophthalmopathy. The CDR3 sequence is CASSLETGGNTIYF. In DNA form, the CDR3 reads TGTGCCAGCAGCTTGGAGACTGGAGGAAACACCATATATTTT.